The 27 T cell receptor beta chains given below trace back to one sample, sequenced in a study of T cell changes during pregnancy in multiple sclerosis. TCRdb's copy holds only in-frame clones and misses some; the assay was immunoSEQ multiplex PCR. The table has some 14,000 clones, about nine tenths seen once; the top ten hold around 9%. This sample comprised CD8+ T cells from peripheral blood mononuclear cells, obtained in the first trimester of pregnancy. These receptors originate from a female donor with multiple sclerosis, enrolled in a pregnancy study.

This chain joins TRBV5-1 and TRBJ2-3; TRBD2 agrees at 8 bases. The CDR3 is made up of 15 amino acids. V was pared by 2 bases and J by 2 bases, with 4 bases of the junction left unmatched. CDR1 and CDR2 from the germline V gene are SGHRS and YFSETQ. The CDR3 reads CASSFGGGFTDTQYF. Here the CDR3 DNA reads TGCGCCAGCAGCTTCGGGGGGGGGTTCACAGATACGCAGTATTTT.

The chain joins TRBV5-1 to TRBJ1-2; 8 bases agree with TRBD1. V shed 3 bases, J shed 4 bases, and the junction held 2 bases outside the gene matches. Germline CDR1 reads SGHRS; CDR2 reads YFSETQ. This CDR3 comprises 13 residues. CDR3 amino acids: CASSSGQGYGYTF. The DNA for the CDR3 is TGCGCCAGCAGCTCTGGACAGGGCTATGGCTACACCTTC.

This clone was seen only a few times. The rearrangement joins TRBV9 to TRBJ2-1, with 11 positions matching TRBD2. The CDR3 is 16 amino acids. In germline, CDR1 is SGDLS, CDR2 YYNGEE. After removal of 4 bases from V and 8 bases from J, the junction contained 11 bases not matched to a gene. CDR3 protein: CASSSLPGTSGDEQFF. For the CDR3, the DNA is TGTGCCAGCAGCTCACTCCCCGGGACTAGCGGCGATGAGCAGTTCTTC. Full variable domain (rest looked up from reference TRBV9 and TRBJ2-1): DSGVTQTPKHLITATGQRVTLRCSPRSGDLSVYWYQQSLDQGLQFLIQYYNGEERAKGNILERFSAQQFPDLHSELNLSSLELGDSALYFCASSSLPGTSGDEQFFGPGTRLTVL.

The gene calls are TRBV15 and TRBJ2-1, with TRBD1 as a possible D gene (5 bases). The CDR3 contains 15 residues. Germline CDR1 reads LNHNV; CDR2 reads YYDKDF (reference sequence). V gave up 5 bases and J gave up 0 bases, with 11 bases separating them. The chain's CDR3 is CATSPDSNSYNEQFF. The CDR3 DNA sequence: TGTGCCACCAGCCCTGACAGTAACTCCTACAATGAGCAGTTCTTC.

This clone was seen once. The chain uses TRBV6-5 and TRBJ2-1; possibly TRBD2 for D (6 bases). From germline, CDR1 is MNHEY and CDR2 SVGAGI. The CDR3 sequence is 15 residues long. Between the trimmed V and J ends, which lost 2 bases and 1 base, there was a span of 9 bases. CDR3: CASSYLSGSYNEQFF. The CDR3 DNA sequence: TGTGCCAGCAGTTACCTTAGCGGTTCCTACAATGAGCAGTTCTTC.

The V gene is TRBV19, the J gene TRBJ1-1; D is ambiguous. The CDR3 extends over 13 amino acids. CDR1 and CDR2 from the germline V gene are LNHDA and SQIVND (reference sequence). Deletions cut 0 bases from V and 5 bases from J, with 7 bases between. The DNA of the CDR3 is TGTGCCAGTAGTATAGACCTACGGACTGAAGCTTTCTTT. Residues: CASSIDLRTEAFF. The full variable domain, in which reference TRBV19 and TRBJ1-1 provide the parts outside the CDR3, is DGGITQSPKYLFRKEGQNVTLSCEQNLNHDAMYWYRQDPGQGLRLIYYSQIVNDFQKGDIAEGYSVSREKKESFPLTVTSAQKNPTAFYLCASSIDLRTEAFFGQGTRLTVV.

This clone counts as medium-sized. The chain carries TRBV2 and TRBJ1-1; 12 bases are a match to TRBD1. V shed 6 bases and J 6 bases; nucleotides not matched to a gene: 8. CDR3 length: 15 amino acids. Per germline, CDR1 SNHLY and CDR2 FYNNEI. CDR3 nucleotide sequence: TGTGCCAGCAGGGTACTAGGGACAGGGGGCTCTGAAGCTTTCTTT. Its protein is CASRVLGTGGSEAFF.

This sequence joins TRBV5-5 and TRBJ2-7; a possible D gene is TRBD2 (6 bases). The germline V gene has CDR1 SGHKS and CDR2 YYEKEE (reference sequence). Trimming pared 2 bases from V and 0 bases from J, leaving 12 bases between. CDR3 length: 15 amino acids. As DNA, the CDR3 is TGTGCCAGCAGCTTATTAGCGGCCAGCTCCTACGAGCAGTACTTC. Encoded protein: CASSLLAASSYEQYF. Drawing the rest from reference TRBV5-5 and TRBJ2-7, the complete variable domain is DAGVTQSPTHLIKTRGQQVTLRCSPISGHKSVSWYQQVLGQGPQFIFQYYEKEERGRGNFPDRFSARQFPNYSSELNVNALLLGDSALYLCASSLLAASSYEQYFGPGTRLTVT.

This clone was detected only once. The gene calls are TRBV7-9 and TRBJ2-2; weak D call: TRBD2 (5 bases). The V gene's germline CDR1 is SEHNR and CDR2 FQNEAQ (reference sequence). V was shortened by 2 bases and J by 3 bases, with 10 bases between the two germline ends. The CDR3 covers 15 residues. This CDR3 is CASSLYSGDTGELFF. In nucleotides, the CDR3 is TGTGCCAGCAGCTTATACTCCGGGGACACCGGGGAGCTGTTTTTT.

The chain recombines TRBV21-1 with TRBJ2-2; the D call in the table, TRBD1, was not verified against the DNA. TRBV21-1 is labeled a pseudogene. The length of the CDR3 is 15 residues. CDR3 sequence: CASGRDRGFSGELFF. CDR3 DNA: TGTGCCAGCGGTCGGGACAGGGGCTTTTCTGGGGAGCTGTTTTTT.

The V gene is TRBV6-5, the J gene TRBJ2-1; the match to TRBD2 covers 13 bases. The CDR3 totals 15 residues. V was pared by 6 bases and J by 6 bases, with 5 bases of the junction left unmatched. From germline, CDR1 is MNHEY and CDR2 SVGAGI. The CDR3 region has the DNA TGTGCCAGCAGATCCGGGACTAGCGGGGCCAATGAGCAGTTCTTC. It encodes CASRSGTSGANEQFF.

The CDR3 region has the DNA TGTGCCAGCAGCACCCCGGGACAGGGAGTCTTAGGCACTGAAGCTTTCTTT. This encodes CASSTPGQGVLGTEAFF. V and J are TRBV7-8 and TRBJ1-1; 9 bases align to TRBD1. Germline assignment: CDR1 SGHVS and CDR2 FQNEAQ. This CDR3 has 17 residues. The ends lost 5 bases at V and 4 bases at J; junction bases unmatched: 14.

Points on this clone: At one of its ends the junction is not consistent with the germline gene, which may arise from a read error. This chain's CDR3 is CASEAVTSTNTQYF. The CDR3 region has the DNA TGTGCCAGCGAGGCAGTTACAAGCACAAATACGCAGTATTTT. The gene calls are TRBV2 and TRBJ2-3; no clear D gene. Per the germline V gene, CDR1 is SNHLY and CDR2 is FYNNEI. This CDR3 region has 14 residues.

The rearrangement uses TRBV9 and TRBJ2-7, with a tentative D call TRBD2 (6 bases). Per germline, CDR1 SGDLS and CDR2 YYNGEE. The germline V and J ends were trimmed by 0 bases and 4 bases, with 17 bases remaining between them. This CDR3 has 16 residues. The CDR3 protein is CASSVDPGGGAYEQYF. The DNA of the CDR3 is TGTGCCAGCAGCGTAGACCCCGGGGGAGGTGCGTACGAGCAGTACTTC. The complete variable domain, with remaining parts taken from reference TRBV9 and TRBJ2-7, reads DSGVTQTPKHLITATGQRVTLRCSPRSGDLSVYWYQQSLDQGLQFLIQYYNGEERAKGNILERFSAQQFPDLHSELNLSSLELGDSALYFCASSVDPGGGAYEQYFGPGTRLTVT.

The chain joins TRBV28 to TRBJ2-1; D gene uncertain. V gave up 1 base and J gave up 0 bases, with 7 bases separating them. The CDR3 is made up of 15 amino acids. The germline gives CDR1 MDHEN, CDR2 SYDVKM. CDR3: CASSLFWSSYNEQFF. As DNA, the CDR3 is TGTGCCAGCAGTTTATTCTGGAGCTCCTACAATGAGCAGTTCTTC.

The V gene is TRBV30, the J gene TRBJ2-7; D not certain. Germline assignment: CDR1 GTSNPN and CDR2 SVGIG (reference sequence). The length of the CDR3 is 11 residues. Trimming stripped 5 bases from V and 2 bases from J, with 7 bases between. For the CDR3, the DNA is TGTGCCTGGGAAGAGACCTACGAGCAGTACTTC. This gives the protein CAWEETYEQYF. Filled out from reference TRBV30 and TRBJ2-7, the complete variable domain reads SQTIHQWPATLVQPVGSPLSLECTVEGTSNPNLYWYRQAAGRGLQLLFYSVGIGQISSEVPQNLSASRPQDRQFILSSKKLLLSDSGFYLCAWEETYEQYFGPGTRLTVT.

This clone was recorded a few times. This rearrangement joins TRBV15 to TRBJ2-5; 8 positions match TRBD1. The CDR3 extends over 16 amino acids. The J segment lost 5 bases and the V segment lost 1 base, leaving 9 bases of the junction unmatched. Looked up from germline, CDR1 is LNHNV and CDR2 is YYDKDF (reference sequence). CDR3 region: CATSRAGTGIQETQYF. The CDR3 nucleotides read TGTGCCACCAGCAGAGCCGGGACAGGTATACAGGAGACCCAGTACTTC.

This sequence joins TRBV28 and TRBJ2-7, with D possibly TRBD1 on 6 matching bases. The CDR3 consists of 14 residues. In germline, CDR1 is MDHEN, CDR2 SYDVKM. V shed 8 bases and J shed 2 bases, with 16 bases lying between them. In nucleotides, the CDR3 is TGTGCCAGCTGGGGGCTCCAACGAGCCTACGAGCAGTACTTC. Translation gives CASWGLQRAYEQYF.

The chain employs TRBV30 and TRBJ1-2, with 10 bases identical to TRBD1. The trim removed 1 base at V and 3 bases at J, leaving 14 bases unmatched. The CDR3 covers 18 residues. Germline CDR1 reads GTSNPN; CDR2 reads SVGIG (reference sequence). CDR3 nucleotide sequence: TGTGCCTGGAGTGACAGTCTGGACAGGGGGTCCTATCACTATGGCTACACCTTC. Encoded protein: CAWSDSLDRGSYHYGYTF.

The rearrangement links TRBV2 to TRBJ2-1; D gene ambiguous. Germline CDR1 is SNHLY and CDR2 is FYNNEI. Trimming removed 5 bases from V and 0 bases from J, with 14 bases in between. The CDR3 loop spans 16 amino acids. The CDR3 reads CASSIDSLSSYNEQFF. CDR3 bases: TGTGCCAGCAGTATCGACTCTCTCAGCTCCTACAATGAGCAGTTCTTC. Full variable domain (missing parts from reference TRBV2 and TRBJ2-1): EPEVTQTPSHQVTQMGQEVILRCVPISNHLYFYWYRQILGQKVEFLVSFYNNEISEKSEIFDDQFSVERPDGSNFTLKIRSTKLEDSAMYFCASSIDSLSSYNEQFFGPGTRLTVL.

The rearrangement joins TRBV7-6 to TRBJ2-7; possible D gene TRBD2, 6 bases. CDR1 is SGHVS, CDR2 FNYEAQ, per germline. Trimming took off 3 bases at V and 2 bases at J, with 20 bases between the two ends. This CDR3 is 17 amino acids long. CDR3 in DNA: TGTGCCAGCAGCTTTCGCCCTGGAGGGAGCGATCCCTACGAGCAGTACTTC. This translates into CASSFRPGGSDPYEQYF.

This clone was picked up one time. In DNA, the CDR3 is TGTGCCAGCGACAGCCCGCTGGGAGATACGCAGTATTTT. Its translation: CASDSPLGDTQYF. V is TRBV9 and J is TRBJ2-3; D perhaps matches TRBD1 (5 bases). This CDR3 has 13 amino acids. V lost 7 bases, J lost 5 bases, and 14 bases lay in between. Germline V gives CDR1 SGDLS, CDR2 YYNGEE.

CDR3 DNA: TGTGCCAGCAGCGAATCCGGGACACCGGAGAATGGCTACACCTTC. Residues: CASSESGTPENGYTF. The chain uses TRBV7-3 and TRBJ1-2; D is perhaps TRBD1 (6 bases). The CDR3 loop spans 15 amino acids. V dropped 5 bases and J dropped 6 bases, with 19 bases sitting between them. The germline CDR1 and CDR2 sequences are SGHTA and FQGTGA.

This chain joins TRBV19 and TRBJ2-7, with D perhaps TRBD1 (5 bases). V was pared by 4 bases and J by 3 bases, with 7 bases between. The CDR3 length is 12 residues. Germline CDR1 and CDR2: LNHDA and SQIVND (reference sequence). The CDR3 sequence: CASSTDNYEQYF. CDR3 coding DNA: TGTGCCAGTAGTACGGACAACTACGAGCAGTACTTC. The full variable domain, rest sourced from reference TRBV19 and TRBJ2-7, is DGGITQSPKYLFRKEGQNVTLSCEQNLNHDAMYWYRQDPGQGLRLIYYSQIVNDFQKGDIAEGYSVSREKKESFPLTVTSAQKNPTAFYLCASSTDNYEQYFGPGTRLTVT.

This chain links TRBV28 with TRBJ1-2; D may be TRBD1 (6 bases). This CDR3 spans 16 amino acids. CDR1 is MDHEN, CDR2 SYDVKM, per germline. V lost 4 bases and J 4 bases, leaving 19 bases between the germline ends. The CDR3 spells CASSSKWRGRAYGYTF. The CDR3, as DNA: TGTGCCAGCAGTTCCAAATGGCGGGGGCGGGCCTATGGCTACACCTTC.

This clone is categorized as medium-sized. The rearrangement joins TRBV7-8 to TRBJ2-2; D is possibly TRBD1 (6 bases). This CDR3 has 17 residues. V was pared by 5 bases and J by 2 bases, with 18 bases between. Per the germline V gene, CDR1 is SGHVS and CDR2 is FQNEAQ. The CDR3 is CASSLPGHRANTGELFF. CDR3 DNA sequence: TGTGCCAGCAGCCTACCGGGACACAGAGCTAACACCGGGGAGCTGTTTTTT.

This rearrangement joins TRBV7-3 to TRBJ1-4, with TRBD1 as a possible D gene (5 bases). Germline CDR1 SGHTA, CDR2 FQGTGA. V gave up 6 bases and J gave up 6 bases, with 17 bases separating them. CDR3 size: 15 residues. The CDR3 loop is CASSFVKGPYEKLFF. The CDR3 DNA follows: TGTGCCAGCAGTTTTGTAAAGGGGCCCTATGAAAAACTGTTTTTT.